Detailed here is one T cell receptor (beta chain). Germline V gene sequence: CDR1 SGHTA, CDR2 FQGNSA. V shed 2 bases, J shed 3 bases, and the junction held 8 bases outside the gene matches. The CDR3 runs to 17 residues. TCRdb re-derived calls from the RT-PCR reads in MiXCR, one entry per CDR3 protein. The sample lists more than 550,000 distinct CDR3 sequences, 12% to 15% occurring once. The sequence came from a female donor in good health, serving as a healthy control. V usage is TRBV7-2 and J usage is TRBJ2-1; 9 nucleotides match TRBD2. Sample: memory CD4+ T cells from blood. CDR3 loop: CASSLWSGRNLYNEQFF. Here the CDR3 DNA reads TGTGCCAGCAGCTTATGGAGCGGGAGGAACCTCTACAATGAGCAGTTCTTC.